The 32 T cell receptor beta chains listed next were all sequenced from one sample in a study of CD8 T cells in Susac syndrome. Reverse transcription of about 0.45 to 1 ug RNA used random hexamers. From the immunoSEQ multiplex PCR reads, TCRdb called clonotypes with MiXCR, one entry per CDR3 protein. The table shows around 270,000 distinct CDR3 sequences, with almost 85% occurring only once. The sample consisted of CD8+ T cells from PBMCs. The receptors come from a human donor with multiple sclerosis.

The rearrangement joins TRBV28 to TRBJ2-7; D gene uncertain. CDR3 length: 13 amino acids. Trimming stripped 3 bases from V and 4 bases from J, with 10 bases between. Germline loops: CDR1 MDHEN, CDR2 SYDVKM. The CDR3 reads CASSFLGLYEQYF. The CDR3 coding sequence is TGTGCCAGCAGTTTCCTGGGATTATACGAGCAGTACTTC. The full variable domain, completed using reference TRBV28 and TRBJ2-7, is DVKVTQSSRYLVKRTGEKVFLECVQDMDHENMFWYRQDPGLGLRLIYFSYDVKMKEKGDIPEGYSVSREKKERFSLILESASTNQTSMYLCASSFLGLYEQYFGPGTRLTVT.

The CDR3 sequence is CASSYSTLAGDHEQFF. Here the CDR3 DNA reads TGTGCCAGCAGTTACTCGACGCTAGCGGGAGATCATGAGCAGTTCTTC. V gene TRBV6-2 or TRBV6-3 combines with J gene TRBJ2-1, with 10 bases that match TRBD2. CDR1 is MNHEY and CDR2 is SVGEGT in the germline V gene. Trimming cost V 0 bases and J 8 bases; bases outside gene matches: 7. The CDR3 totals 16 residues.

The chain combines TRBV7-9 with TRBJ1-2; D not certain. Trimming took off 5 bases at V and 5 bases at J, with 18 bases between the two ends. The length of the CDR3 is 15 residues. Germline CDR1 is SEHNR and CDR2 is FQNEAQ (reference sequence). CDR3 residues: CASSPSRVLIYGYTF. In nucleotides, the CDR3 is TGTGCCAGCAGCCCTAGCCGGGTTCTGATTTATGGCTACACCTTC.

This chain uses TRBV4-1 with TRBJ2-7; the D gene is possibly TRBD2 (6 bases). Trimming took off 1 base at V and 0 bases at J, with 10 bases between the two ends. Germline loops: CDR1 MGHRA, CDR2 YSYEKL. CDR3 size: 15 residues. The CDR3 bases are TGCGCCAGCAGCCAAGCCAGGACTACCTCCTACGAGCAGTACTTC. Protein: CASSQARTTSYEQYF.

V and J are TRBV6-2 or TRBV6-3 and TRBJ1-3; tentatively, D is TRBD1 (5 bases). CDR3 length equals 16 residues. The germline V gene encodes CDR1 MNHEY and CDR2 SVGEGT. V was cut by 2 bases and J by 0 bases, with 11 bases left in between. CDR3 DNA sequence: TGTGCCAGCAGTTACCCGGACACGAGCTCTGGAAACACCATATATTTT. Its protein is CASSYPDTSSGNTIYF.

V usage is TRBV7-9 and J usage is TRBJ2-1; D uncertain. The germline V gene encodes CDR1 SEHNR and CDR2 FQNEAQ (reference sequence). The CDR3 covers 12 residues. Trimming removed 7 bases at V and 8 bases at J, with 12 bases between. The CDR3 sequence is CASTPRWDEQFF. CDR3 nucleotides: TGTGCCAGCACCCCCCGGTGGGATGAGCAGTTCTTC.

V and J are TRBV27 and TRBJ2-1; D is ambiguous. Germline assignment: CDR1 MNHEY and CDR2 SMNVEV (reference sequence). V lost 8 bases, J lost 8 bases, and 25 bases lay in between. This CDR3 region has 16 residues. The CDR3 region has the DNA TGTGCCAGCGCTCTACTGGGGTTCGGAGTTGTTCATGAGCAGTTCTTC. Translated: CASALLGFGVVHEQFF.

This chain joins TRBV27 and TRBJ2-7; 7 bases are shared with TRBD2. CDR1 is MNHEY and CDR2 is SMNVEV in the germline V gene (reference sequence). This CDR3 has 15 residues. V was pared by 0 bases and J by 7 bases, with 9 bases of the junction left unmatched. CDR3 in amino acids: CASSLSGGRLGEQYF. DNA for the CDR3: TGTGCCAGCAGTTTATCAGGCGGGAGATTAGGAGAGCAGTACTTC.

The count of this clonotype is one. V and J are TRBV5-4 and TRBJ1-2; D not certain. CDR3 length equals 15 residues. With 6 bases removed from V and 6 bases from J, the gap between germline ends came to 21 bases. The germline V gene encodes CDR1 SGHNT and CDR2 YYREEE (reference sequence). DNA for the CDR3: TGTGCCAGCACCGACCTCTTAGACCGGGAGAATGGCTACACCTTC. Translated, it gives CASTDLLDRENGYTF.

The rearrangement links TRBV2 to TRBJ1-2; tentatively, D is TRBD1 (6 bases). V lost 6 bases to trimming and J lost 0 bases, with 17 bases between them. There are 16 residues in the CDR3. Germline V lookup: CDR1 SNHLY, CDR2 FYNNEI. The CDR3 DNA reads as TGTGCCAGCAGATTAGCCCGGGACACTTCTAACTATGGCTACACCTTC. Residues: CASRLARDTSNYGYTF. Together with reference TRBV2 and TRBJ1-2, the CDR3 gives the full variable domain: EPEVTQTPSHQVTQMGQEVILRCVPISNHLYFYWYRQILGQKVEFLVSFYNNEISEKSEIFDDQFSVERPDGSNFTLKIRSTKLEDSAMYFCASRLARDTSNYGYTFGSGTRLTVV.

V and J are TRBV4-3 and TRBJ1-5; tentatively, D is TRBD1 (6 bases). The germline V gene encodes CDR1 LGHNA and CDR2 YSLEER. V was cut by 0 bases and J by 7 bases, with 16 bases left in between. The CDR3 length is 16 residues. The CDR3: CASSQDRGGGHQPQHF. CDR3 DNA: TGCGCCAGCAGCCAAGATCGGGGCGGGGGGCACCAGCCCCAGCATTTT.

The chain recombines TRBV9 with TRBJ2-2, with 9 bases lining up with TRBD1. In germline, CDR1 is SGDLS, CDR2 YYNGEE. V gave up 2 bases and J gave up 7 bases; unmatched junction bases: 6. This CDR3 region has 15 residues. CDR3 in amino acids: CASSVGTGLGGELFF. The DNA of the CDR3 is TGTGCCAGCAGCGTCGGGACAGGGCTGGGCGGGGAGCTGTTTTTT.

CDR3: CAISGDTYEQYF. DNA for the CDR3: TGTGCCATCAGTGGGGACACCTACGAGCAGTACTTC. V is TRBV10-3 and J is TRBJ2-7; tentatively, D is TRBD1 (6 bases). The CDR3 sequence is 12 residues long. Germline assignment: CDR1 ENHRY and CDR2 SYGVKD. With 4 bases removed from V and 2 bases from J, the gap between germline ends came to 6 bases.

The rearrangement links TRBV4-1 to TRBJ2-7, with unresolved D. Germline V gene sequence: CDR1 MGHRA, CDR2 YSYEKL. The CDR3 has 13 residues. Trimming shortened V by 3 bases and J by 0 bases, and 6 bases separated the two germline ends. CDR3 nucleotide sequence: TGCGCCAGCAGCCATTCAGCCTCCTACGAGCAGTACTTC. As protein: CASSHSASYEQYF.

The chain joins TRBV9 to TRBJ2-1; D gene unclear. Germline CDR1 and CDR2: SGDLS and YYNGEE. The CDR3 has 14 residues. Trimming left V 3 bases short and J 3 bases short, with 10 bases between. The CDR3 sequence is CASSGEAVYNEQFF. As DNA, the CDR3 is TGTGCCAGCAGCGGAGAAGCCGTCTACAATGAGCAGTTCTTC.

V and J are TRBV24-1 and TRBJ1-5; D gene uncertain. V lost 3 bases and J lost 2, with 13 bases in between. The germline V gene has CDR1 KGHDR and CDR2 SFDVKD. The CDR3 consists of 16 residues. The CDR3 reads CATSDGGLGGNQPQHF. CDR3 bases: TGTGCCACCAGTGATGGAGGCCTCGGGGGCAATCAGCCCCAGCATTTT.

This chain uses TRBV19 with TRBJ2-7; D not certain. This CDR3 spans 12 amino acids. Germline assignment: CDR1 LNHDA and CDR2 SQIVND (reference sequence). The germline V and J ends were trimmed by 0 bases and 5 bases, with 5 bases remaining between them. The CDR3 DNA reads as TGTGCCAGTAGTATAGACCCCCACGAGCAGTACTTC. This translates into CASSIDPHEQYF.

The chain couples TRBV6-6 to TRBJ1-1, with 7 bases fitting TRBD1. Per germline, CDR1 MNHNY and CDR2 SVGAGI (reference sequence). The V segment lost 7 bases and the J segment 3 bases; nucleotides outside the gene matches: 5. The CDR3 spans 13 residues. This CDR3 reads CASIPGGDTEAFF. In DNA form, the CDR3 reads TGTGCCAGCATTCCAGGGGGGGACACTGAAGCTTTCTTT.

The chain joins TRBV5-6 to TRBJ2-7, with no clear D. Germline V lookup: CDR1 SGHDT, CDR2 YYEEEE. The CDR3 runs to 14 residues. Trimming shortened V by 3 bases and J by 5 bases, and 15 bases separated the two germline ends. The CDR3 loop is CASSSINARNEQYF. DNA for the CDR3: TGTGCCAGCAGCTCCATAAATGCGCGAAACGAGCAGTACTTC. The entire variable domain, with the rest obtained from reference TRBV5-6 and TRBJ2-7, is as follows: DAGVTQSPTHLIKTRGQQVTLRCSPKSGHDTVSWYQQALGQGPQFIFQYYEEEERQRGNFPDRFSGHQFPNYSSELNVNALLLGDSALYLCASSSINARNEQYFGPGTRLTVT.

CDR3 protein: CSARDHRGSSYEQYF. The DNA for the CDR3 is TGCAGTGCTAGAGACCATAGGGGGAGCTCCTACGAGCAGTACTTC. J is TRBJ2-7 and V is TRBV20-1; D is possibly TRBD1 (6 bases). V was cut by 0 bases and J by 0 bases, with 12 bases left in between. CDR3 length: 15 amino acids. CDR1 and CDR2 from the germline V gene are DFQATT and SNEGSKA (reference sequence).

Turning to this clonotype: A read error may account for a junction end that differs from germline. This chain joins TRBV30 and TRBJ1-1; D gene unclear. The CDR3 is 11 amino acids. Germline V CDR1 and CDR2: GTSNPN, SVGIG (reference sequence). The CDR3 loop is CAWSRNAEAFF. CDR3 DNA sequence: TGTGCCTGGAGCAGGAACGCTGAAGCTTTCTTT.

J is TRBJ1-2 and V is TRBV4-3; 8 bases fit TRBD1. The junction had 16 bases not matched to a gene; V was cut back by 0 bases and J by 7 bases. Germline CDR1 and CDR2: LGHNA and YSLEER. The CDR3 covers 18 residues. The CDR3 DNA sequence: TGCGCCAGCAGCCAAGACCCGGGATGGACAGGGTCCCTCTCTGGCTACACCTTC. Residues: CASSQDPGWTGSLSGYTF.

CDR3 amino acids: CASSTLADSSYNEQFF. Here the CDR3 DNA reads TGTGCCAGCAGCACCTTAGCGGACAGCTCCTACAATGAGCAGTTCTTC. V is TRBV5-4 and J is TRBJ2-1; D might be TRBD1 or TRBD2, each matching 6 bases. This CDR3 is 16 amino acids long. CDR1 and CDR2 (germline): SGHNT, YYREEE (reference sequence). V lost 4 bases to trimming and J lost 0 bases, with 14 bases between them.

The V call is TRBV27, the J call TRBJ2-2; D ambiguous. This CDR3 is built from 15 residues. Trimming took off 4 bases at V and 0 bases at J, with 9 bases between the two ends. The germline V gene encodes CDR1 MNHEY and CDR2 SMNVEV (reference sequence). The CDR3, as DNA: TGTGCCAGCAGTTGGTTGACGGCGAACACCGGGGAGCTGTTTTTT. This translates into CASSWLTANTGELFF.

This clonotype occurred once. The genes are TRBV9 and TRBJ2-1; D may be TRBD1 (5 bases). Deletions cut 4 bases from V and 8 bases from J, with 13 bases between. Germline assignment: CDR1 SGDLS and CDR2 YYNGEE. The CDR3 has 13 residues. The CDR3 nucleotides read TGTGCCAGCAGCATTATTCTAGGGGATGAGCAGTTCTTC. Amino acid sequence: CASSIILGDEQFF.

J is TRBJ2-7 and V is TRBV2; 12 bases agree with TRBD2. The germline V gene encodes CDR1 SNHLY and CDR2 FYNNEI. CDR3 length equals 15 residues. V trimming: 2 bases; J trimming: 6 bases; junction bases outside the gene matches: 5. The CDR3 is CASSERLAGDLEQYF. The CDR3 region has the DNA TGTGCCAGCAGTGAAAGACTAGCGGGAGATCTCGAGCAGTACTTC. The whole variable domain, remainder taken from reference TRBV2 and TRBJ2-7, is EPEVTQTPSHQVTQMGQEVILRCVPISNHLYFYWYRQILGQKVEFLVSFYNNEISEKSEIFDDQFSVERPDGSNFTLKIRSTKLEDSAMYFCASSERLAGDLEQYFGPGTRLTVT.

This clonotype was counted a few times. V usage is TRBV5-6 and J usage is TRBJ1-2; D might be TRBD1 (6 bases). CDR1 SGHDT and CDR2 YYEEEE come from the germline V gene. V was trimmed by 2 bases and J by 2 bases, leaving 10 bases between them. The CDR3 length is 14 residues. The CDR3 DNA reads as TGTGCCAGCAGCTTTGGTCAGGGGAACTATGGCTACACCTTC. Its protein is CASSFGQGNYGYTF.

The chain uses TRBV24-1 and TRBJ2-1; TRBD2 matches 11 bases. This CDR3 is built from 15 residues. Germline values: CDR1 KGHDR, CDR2 SFDVKD. The V and J ends lost 11 bases and 5 bases, in that order; junction bases with no gene match: 10. This CDR3 reads CAISTSGTVDNEQFF. The CDR3 bases are TGTGCCATCTCGACTAGCGGGACCGTCGACAATGAGCAGTTCTTC.

The rearrangement uses TRBV27 and TRBJ2-5; TRBD2 matches 12 bases. The germline V gene has CDR1 MNHEY and CDR2 SMNVEV (reference sequence). The CDR3 extends over 16 amino acids. J was trimmed by 5 bases and V by 6 bases; bases with no gene match: 10. CDR3 loop: CASSISRLAGAETQYF. The CDR3 region has the DNA TGTGCCAGCAGCATCAGCCGACTAGCGGGAGCGGAGACCCAGTACTTC.

A note on this clonotype: At one of its ends the junction is not consistent with the germline gene, which may arise from a read error. V usage is TRBV4-1 and J usage is TRBJ2-1; either TRBD1 or TRBD2 may supply D (5 bases each). CDR1 is MGHRA and CDR2 is YSYEKL in the germline V gene. The CDR3 has 15 amino acids. DNA of the CDR3: TGCGCCAGCAGCCAAGATGGGGCAGGGACGAATGAGCAGTTTTTC. It encodes CASSQDGAGTNEQFF.

A single count supports this clonotype. At one end, the junction sequence differs from germline, possibly due to a read error. The chain has TRBV4-3 and TRBJ1-2; 7 bases line up with TRBD1. This CDR3 contains 15 residues. Per germline, CDR1 LGHNA and CDR2 YSLEER. CDR3 bases: TGCGCCAACAGCCAAGATGGGAGGGGGCGGCGAGGCTACACCTTC. It specifies CANSQDGRGRRGYTF.

The V and J genes are TRBV7-8 and TRBJ2-3; D gene unclear. With 8 bases removed from V and 2 bases from J, the gap between germline ends came to 11 bases. Germline CDR1 reads SGHVS; CDR2 reads FQNEAQ. The CDR3 is 13 residues long. The CDR3 loop reads CASSRDPTDTQYF. The CDR3 bases are TGTGCCAGCTCGCGAGACCCCACAGATACGCAGTATTTT.